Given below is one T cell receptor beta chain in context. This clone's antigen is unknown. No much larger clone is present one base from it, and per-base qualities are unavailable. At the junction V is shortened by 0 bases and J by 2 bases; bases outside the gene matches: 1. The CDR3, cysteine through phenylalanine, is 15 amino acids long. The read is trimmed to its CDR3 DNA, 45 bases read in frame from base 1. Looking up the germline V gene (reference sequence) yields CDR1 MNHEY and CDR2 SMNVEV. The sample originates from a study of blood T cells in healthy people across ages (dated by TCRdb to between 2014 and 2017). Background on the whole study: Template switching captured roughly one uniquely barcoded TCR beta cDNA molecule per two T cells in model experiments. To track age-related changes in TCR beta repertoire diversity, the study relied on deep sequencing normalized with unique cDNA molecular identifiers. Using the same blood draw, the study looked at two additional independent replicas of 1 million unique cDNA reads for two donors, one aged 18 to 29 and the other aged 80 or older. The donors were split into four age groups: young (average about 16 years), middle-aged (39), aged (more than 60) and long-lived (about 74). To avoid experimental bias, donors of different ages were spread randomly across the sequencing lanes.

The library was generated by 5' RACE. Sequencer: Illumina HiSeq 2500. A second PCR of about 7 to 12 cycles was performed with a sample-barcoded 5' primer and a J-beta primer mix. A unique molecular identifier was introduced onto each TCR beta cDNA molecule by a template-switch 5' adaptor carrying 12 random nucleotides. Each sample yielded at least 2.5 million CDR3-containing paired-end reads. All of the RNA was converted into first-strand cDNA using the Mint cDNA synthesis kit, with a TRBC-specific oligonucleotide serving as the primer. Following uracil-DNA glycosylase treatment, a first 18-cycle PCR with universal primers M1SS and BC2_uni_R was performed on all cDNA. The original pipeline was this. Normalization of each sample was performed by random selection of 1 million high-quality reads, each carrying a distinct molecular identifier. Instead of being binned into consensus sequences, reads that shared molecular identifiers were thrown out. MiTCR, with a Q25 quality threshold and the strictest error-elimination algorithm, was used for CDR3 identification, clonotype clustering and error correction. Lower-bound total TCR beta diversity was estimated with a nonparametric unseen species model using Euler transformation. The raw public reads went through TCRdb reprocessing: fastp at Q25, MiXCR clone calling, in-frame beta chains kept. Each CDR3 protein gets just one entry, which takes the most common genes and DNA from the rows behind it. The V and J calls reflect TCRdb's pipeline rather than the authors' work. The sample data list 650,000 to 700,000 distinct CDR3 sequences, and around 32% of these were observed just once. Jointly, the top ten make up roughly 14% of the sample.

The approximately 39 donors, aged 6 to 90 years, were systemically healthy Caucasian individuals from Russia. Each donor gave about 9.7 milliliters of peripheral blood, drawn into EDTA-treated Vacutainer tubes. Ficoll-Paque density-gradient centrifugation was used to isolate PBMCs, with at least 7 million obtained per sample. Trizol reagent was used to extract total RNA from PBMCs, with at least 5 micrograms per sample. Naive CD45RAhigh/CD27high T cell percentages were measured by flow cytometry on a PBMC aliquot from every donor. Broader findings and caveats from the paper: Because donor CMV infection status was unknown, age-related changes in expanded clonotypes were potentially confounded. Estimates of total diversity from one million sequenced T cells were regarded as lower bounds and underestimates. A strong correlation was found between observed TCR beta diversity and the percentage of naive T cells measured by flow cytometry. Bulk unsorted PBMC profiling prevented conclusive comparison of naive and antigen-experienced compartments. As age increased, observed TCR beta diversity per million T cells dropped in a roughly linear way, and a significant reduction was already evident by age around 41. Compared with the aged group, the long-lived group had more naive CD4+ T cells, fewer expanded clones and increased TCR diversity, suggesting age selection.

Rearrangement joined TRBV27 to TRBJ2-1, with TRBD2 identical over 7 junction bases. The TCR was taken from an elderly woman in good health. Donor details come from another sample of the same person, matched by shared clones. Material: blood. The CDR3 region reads CASSLSAGTYNEQFF. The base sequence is TGTGCCAGCAGTTTATCAGCGGGAACCTACAATGAGCAGTTCTTC.